The present T cell receptor beta chain was sequenced within a study of shared clonotypes between healthy human individuals. Notes on the study in general: Depth was large, yet rarefaction showed that sorted-subset sequencing was incomplete. Naive CD4 clonotypes were shared across a handful of donors at approximately 5.3%. Researchers sampled blood only, noting tissue repertoires likely differ.

All the donors were Caucasian adults who lived in Nashville, Tennessee. Only in-frame clones appear in the TCRdb table, and some are missing; sequencing was by immunoSEQ multiplex PCR. The table lists approximately 240,000 clones, about 65% of them singletons, with more than 9.5% in the top ten. Note on this clone: No antigen is known for it.

The CDR3 is made up of 12 amino acids. Trimming cost V 6 bases and J 6 bases; bases outside gene matches: 1. CDR1 is MNHEY, CDR2 SVGAGI, per germline. This rearrangement joins TRBV6-5 to TRBJ2-3, with TRBD1 matching 9 bases. The receptor's source is a man aged 30 to 45 in good health. Material for sequencing was memory CD4+ T cells sorted from blood. Specified subset: CD45RA-negative fraction. CDR3 nucleotide sequence: TGTGCCAGCAGGACAGGGGGGGATACGCAGTATTTT. Encoded protein: CASRTGGDTQYF.